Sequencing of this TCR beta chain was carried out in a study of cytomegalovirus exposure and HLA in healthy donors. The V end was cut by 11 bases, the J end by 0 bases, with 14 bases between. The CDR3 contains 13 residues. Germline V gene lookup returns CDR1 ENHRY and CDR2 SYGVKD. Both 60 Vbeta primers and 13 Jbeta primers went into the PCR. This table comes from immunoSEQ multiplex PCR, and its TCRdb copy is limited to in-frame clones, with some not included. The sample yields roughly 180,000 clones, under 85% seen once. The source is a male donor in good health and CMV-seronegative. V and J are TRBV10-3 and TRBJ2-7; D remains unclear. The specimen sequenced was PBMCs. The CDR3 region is CALQDSSSYEQYF. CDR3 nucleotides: TGTGCCCTCCAAGACTCGAGCTCCTACGAGCAGTACTTC.